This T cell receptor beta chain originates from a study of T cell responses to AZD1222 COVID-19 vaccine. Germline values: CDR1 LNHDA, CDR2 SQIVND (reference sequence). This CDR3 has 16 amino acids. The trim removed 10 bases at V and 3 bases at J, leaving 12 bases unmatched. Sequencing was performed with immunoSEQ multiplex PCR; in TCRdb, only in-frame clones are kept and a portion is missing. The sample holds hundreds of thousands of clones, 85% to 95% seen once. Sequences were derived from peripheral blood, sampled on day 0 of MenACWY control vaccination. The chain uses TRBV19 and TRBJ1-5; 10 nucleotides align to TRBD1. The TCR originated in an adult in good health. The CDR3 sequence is CATSNPGQGFNQPQHF. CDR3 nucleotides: TGTGCCACCTCGAATCCGGGACAGGGGTTCAATCAGCCCCAGCATTTT.